The following is a T cell receptor (beta chain) sequence with its context. Its cognate antigen is unknown. Making the TCR beta cDNA relied on 5'RACE template switching with UMIs. Using the 5' RACE reads, TCRdb records one entry per CDR3 protein without DNA. This table lists approximately 150,000 distinct CDR3 sequences. The data belong to a study of T cells expressing NK-cell markers. Looking at the study overall: The authors derived TCR beta repertoires from sorted CD3+CD56+NKG2C+, CD3+CD56+NKG2C- and CD3+CD56-NKG2C+ T cells. Study-wide results and caveats: Researchers report these clonotypes also headed the CD3+CD56-NKG2C+ fraction in several donors. Questions lingered over whether expanded NKG2C+ T cell clones were HCMV-specific.

The CDR3 is 16 amino acids. The V gene's germline CDR1 is SGHRS and CDR2 YFSETQ. The receptor was isolated from a woman between 18 and 69 years old in good health. V usage is TRBV5-1 and J usage is TRBJ1-1; lacking DNA, the TRBD1 call made by TCRdb goes unchecked. The sequenced sample was blood T cells: a sorted CD56 or NKG2C T cell subset, CD4+ or CD8+ T cells, or bulk PBMC T cells (not recorded which). The CDR3: CASSGRTGALNTEAFF.